This is a list of T cell receptor beta chains from one sample in a study of T cell responses to AZD1222 COVID-19 vaccine. Sequenced by immunoSEQ multiplex PCR; TCRdb stores in-frame clones only, minus some. The data contain around 200,000 clones, roughly 93% of them singletons. The sequencing here drew on peripheral blood, taken on day 0 of AZD1222 vaccination. These receptors originate from an adult in good health. CDR3s include the opening cysteine and the closing phenylalanine or tryptophan. The D gene is left open where the match is weak. Clone size is given for some rows only: seen once, a few or many times, or a class if the clone is expanded.

d_call: NA
clone_size: NA
j_call: TRBJ1-5
v_call: TRBV7-9
cdr3_nt: TGTGCCAGCAGCACTAGCAATCAGCCCCAGCATTTT
cdr3_aa: CASSTSNQPQHF

d_call: NA
clone_size: NA
j_call: TRBJ2-7
v_call: TRBV4-2
cdr3_nt: TGTGCCAGCAGCCAAGAGCCGGGGGCCTACGAGCAGTACTTC
cdr3_aa: CASSQEPGAYEQYF

d_call: TRBD2
clone_size: NA
j_call: TRBJ2-1
v_call: TRBV9
cdr3_nt: TGTGCCAGCAGCCCAAGGGGACTAGCGAGACGTAAATCCTACAATGAGCAGTTCTTC
cdr3_aa: CASSPRGLARRKSYNEQFF

d_call: TRBD2
clone_size: NA
j_call: TRBJ2-1
v_call: TRBV5-1
cdr3_nt: TGCGCCAGCAGCCCTGCGAGGGCGGGACTAGCGGGAGAGGGGGGCCTGAATGAGCAGTTCTTC
cdr3_aa: CASSPARAGLAGEGGLNEQFF

d_call: TRBD1
clone_size: NA
j_call: TRBJ1-3
v_call: TRBV18
cdr3_nt: TGTGCCAGCTCACGGAACAGGGGAACAGCAGGAAACACCATATATTTT
cdr3_aa: CASSRNRGTAGNTIYF

d_call: NA
clone_size: NA
j_call: TRBJ2-7
v_call: TRBV11-2
cdr3_nt: TGTGCCAGCAGCCCCCGACCGGGGACCTACGAGCAGTACTTC
cdr3_aa: CASSPRPGTYEQYF

d_call: TRBD1
clone_size: NA
j_call: TRBJ1-2
v_call: TRBV27
cdr3_nt: TGTGCCAGCAGTCCGGGACAGATCTATGGCTACACCTTC
cdr3_aa: CASSPGQIYGYTF

d_call: NA
clone_size: once
j_call: TRBJ2-3
v_call: TRBV7-2
cdr3_nt: TGTGCCAGCAGCTTGCGGATGGGACCTAGCACAGATACGCAGTATTTT
cdr3_aa: CASSLRMGPSTDTQYF

d_call: NA
clone_size: NA
j_call: TRBJ2-6
v_call: TRBV5-6
cdr3_nt: TGTGCCAGCAGCTTGGGGTCGGGGGTCCTGACTTTC
cdr3_aa: CASSLGSGVLTF

d_call: NA
clone_size: NA
j_call: TRBJ1-6
v_call: TRBV12-3/TRBV12-4
cdr3_nt: TGTGCCAGCAGTTTTTGGGGATCATCACCCCTCCACTTT
cdr3_aa: CASSFWGSSPLHF

d_call: TRBD1
clone_size: NA
j_call: TRBJ1-2
v_call: TRBV6-2/TRBV6-3
cdr3_nt: TGTGCCAGCAGCCCAGCTCAGGGACAGTACTATGGCTACACCTTC
cdr3_aa: CASSPAQGQYYGYTF

d_call: TRBD2
clone_size: NA
j_call: TRBJ2-5
v_call: TRBV2
cdr3_nt: TGTGCCAGCAGCTCGACGCGGGGACTAAAGTACTTC
cdr3_aa: CASSSTRGLKYF

d_call: NA
clone_size: NA
j_call: TRBJ2-1
v_call: TRBV19
cdr3_nt: TGTGCCAGTAGTATAGGGGAACAGGTGAGCTCCTACAATGAGCAGTTCTTC
cdr3_aa: CASSIGEQVSSYNEQFF

d_call: NA
clone_size: NA
j_call: TRBJ2-1
v_call: TRBV2
cdr3_nt: TGTGCCAGCAGTGAAGGTGACAGAAAATACAATGAGCAGTTCTTC
cdr3_aa: CASSEGDRKYNEQFF

d_call: TRBD1
clone_size: NA
j_call: TRBJ2-7
v_call: TRBV29-1
cdr3_nt: TGCAGCGTGACAGGGGGCTACTACGAGCAGTACTTC
cdr3_aa: CSVTGGYYEQYF

d_call: TRBD1
clone_size: once
j_call: TRBJ2-7
v_call: TRBV6-5
cdr3_nt: TGTGCCAGCAGCCCACCGGGACAGGGGGACGAGCAGTACTTC
cdr3_aa: CASSPPGQGDEQYF

d_call: NA
clone_size: NA
j_call: TRBJ2-1
v_call: TRBV10-2
cdr3_nt: TGCGCCAGCAGTGGGGGGATCAACTCCCCCAATGAGCAGTTCTTC
cdr3_aa: CASSGGINSPNEQFF

d_call: NA
clone_size: NA
j_call: TRBJ1-6
v_call: TRBV4-2
cdr3_nt: TGTGCCAGCAGCCAGGAACAGCTGGGACGCTCCTATAATTCACCCCTCCACTTT
cdr3_aa: CASSQEQLGRSYNSPLHF

d_call: NA
clone_size: NA
j_call: TRBJ1-1
v_call: TRBV5-6
cdr3_nt: TGTGCCAGCAGCTTTTTCGGGTCGACTACGGACACTGAAGCTTTCTTT
cdr3_aa: CASSFFGSTTDTEAFF

d_call: TRBD2
clone_size: NA
j_call: TRBJ2-1
v_call: TRBV10-3
cdr3_nt: TGTGCCATCAGGCAGGGACTAGCGGGGGACGGCTACAATGAGCAGTTCTTC
cdr3_aa: CAIRQGLAGDGYNEQFF

d_call: TRBD2
clone_size: NA
j_call: TRBJ2-7
v_call: TRBV5-6
cdr3_nt: TGTGCCAGCAGCTTGGTCGGACTAGCGGACTACGAGCAGTACTTC
cdr3_aa: CASSLVGLADYEQYF

d_call: TRBD2
clone_size: NA
j_call: TRBJ2-7
v_call: TRBV5-4
cdr3_nt: TGTGCCAGCAGCACCGGGACTAGCGGTGCCTACGAGCAGTACTTC
cdr3_aa: CASSTGTSGAYEQYF

d_call: TRBD2
clone_size: NA
j_call: TRBJ2-1
v_call: TRBV11-2
cdr3_nt: TGTGCCAGCAGCTTCCGGGAGGGGTCCCGGGGGGAGCAGTTCTTC
cdr3_aa: CASSFREGSRGEQFF

d_call: NA
clone_size: NA
j_call: TRBJ1-1
v_call: TRBV6-5
cdr3_nt: TGTGCCAGCAGTTACCGGACCCAAATGGGGAACACTGAAGCTTTCTTT
cdr3_aa: CASSYRTQMGNTEAFF

d_call: NA
clone_size: NA
j_call: TRBJ2-7
v_call: TRBV7-9
cdr3_nt: TGTGCCAGCAGCTTGACAGAGGTCTCCTACGAGCAGTACTTC
cdr3_aa: CASSLTEVSYEQYF

d_call: TRBD2
clone_size: once
j_call: TRBJ2-5
v_call: TRBV7-3
cdr3_nt: TGTGCCAGCAGCTTAGCGGGGGGCATGGAGACCCAGTACTTC
cdr3_aa: CASSLAGGMETQYF

d_call: NA
clone_size: NA
j_call: TRBJ2-5
v_call: TRBV3-1/TRBV3-2
cdr3_nt: TGTGCCAGCAGCCTAAAAAAGACTACGTACCAAGAGACCCAGTACTTC
cdr3_aa: CASSLKKTTYQETQYF

d_call: NA
clone_size: NA
j_call: TRBJ1-3
v_call: TRBV5-1
cdr3_nt: TGCGCCAGCAGCTTGGGGGATGGAAACACCATATATTTT
cdr3_aa: CASSLGDGNTIYF

d_call: TRBD2
clone_size: NA
j_call: TRBJ2-3
v_call: TRBV14
cdr3_nt: TGTGCCAGCAGCCAAGCACTAGCGGGAGGCACAGATACGCAGTATTTT
cdr3_aa: CASSQALAGGTDTQYF